This TCR beta chain was captured by sequencing in a study of T cells in narcolepsy. Study-wide results and caveats: Comparing one patient's CSF and blood CD4+ clonotypes highlighted HCRT- and TRIB2-specific autoreactive clonotypes.

The data were produced by immunoSEQ multiplex PCR, yet TCRdb's version contains in-frame clones alone and is incomplete. The data contain roughly 30,000 clones, 81% of them singletons. Germline CDR1 is WNHNN and CDR2 is SYGVQD (reference sequence). This CDR3 is built from 14 residues. Trimming took off 4 bases at V and 4 bases at J, with 13 bases between the two ends. About this clone: Its antigen is not known.

Sequenced sample: memory (CD45RA-) CD4+ T cells from blood. The chain is built from TRBV10-1 and TRBJ1-2; a possible D gene is TRBD1 (5 bases). The receptor's source is a human donor in good health. Written as DNA, the CDR3 is TGCGCCAGCAGTGGAAATTCAGGGACCTATGGCTACACCTTC. This translates into CASSGNSGTYGYTF.